Given below is one T cell receptor beta chain in context. What it recognizes is unknown. These data are taken from a study of shared clonotypes between healthy human individuals. Across the study: The donor pool was made up of two women and three men aged 18 to 49.

Sequencing used immunoSEQ multiplex PCR; TCRdb keeps in-frame clones, though not all of them. The sample lists around 1 million clones, about three quarters seen once, with approximately 1.5% in the top ten. Between the trimmed V and J ends, which lost 2 bases and 8 bases, there was a span of 12 bases. Germline CDR1 is GTSNPN and CDR2 is SVGIG (reference sequence). The CDR3 is made up of 12 amino acids. CD4+ cells yielded CD45RA+ naive and CD45RA-negative memory subsets. Study findings and constraints: Blood alone was sampled, and tissue repertoires likely differ. A generally larger estimated richness was seen in naive subsets than in memory subsets.

What was sequenced was memory CD4+ T cells sorted from blood. Subset reported: CD45RA-negative fraction. The rearrangement joins TRBV30 to TRBJ1-2; D gene ambiguous. The receptor was isolated from a man aged 18 to 29 in good health. This CDR3 is CAWSPLDRGYTF. The CDR3 coding sequence is TGTGCCTGGAGTCCTCTGGACCGGGGCTACACCTTC.